Below, 7 T cell receptor beta chains from the same sample are listed, as sequenced in a study of blood T cell repertoires in COVID-19. TCRdb keeps only in-frame clones here, not all; method: immunoSEQ multiplex PCR. This sample has around 70,000 clones; roughly 88% occur once, and the top ten carry roughly 5.6%. Sequencing was carried out using peripheral blood. These receptors were obtained from a human donor in a cohort sampled during active COVID-19.

V gene TRBV5-8 combines with J gene TRBJ2-2; no firm D call. The CDR3 is 13 amino acids. The V end was cut by 4 bases, the J end by 1 base, with 5 bases between. Germline assignment: CDR1 SGHTS and CDR2 YDEGEE. The CDR3, as DNA: TGTGCCAGCAGCCTAGGGAACACCGGGGAGCTGTTTTTT. Encoded protein: CASSLGNTGELFF.

The V gene is TRBV12-3 or TRBV12-4, the J gene TRBJ2-3; unclear D gene. V lost 2 bases and J 6 bases, leaving 9 bases between the germline ends. The CDR3 covers 13 residues. This CDR3 is CASSLNPLDTQYF. The CDR3 DNA is TGTGCCAGCAGTTTAAACCCACTGGATACGCAGTATTTT.

V usage is TRBV27 and J usage is TRBJ1-1; D gene uncertain. V lost 2 bases and J lost 3, with 16 bases in between. Germline V lookup: CDR1 MNHEY, CDR2 SMNVEV (reference sequence). The CDR3 covers 16 residues. The CDR3 region has the DNA TGTGCCAGCAGTTTAACCCACCCGGTAATGGACACTGAAGCTTTCTTT. Translating it yields CASSLTHPVMDTEAFF.

The chain joins TRBV6-2 or TRBV6-3 to TRBJ2-7; D remains ambiguous. The CDR3 sequence is 13 residues long. CDR1 is MNHEY and CDR2 is SVGEGT in the germline V gene. The V end lost 0 bases, the J end lost 2 bases, and 5 bases lay between the germline ends. This CDR3 reads CASSYSDTYEQYF. DNA for the CDR3: TGTGCCAGCAGTTACTCAGACACCTACGAGCAGTACTTC.

The chain links TRBV11-2 to TRBJ2-7, with 9 bases that match TRBD2. Looked up from germline, CDR1 is SGHAT and CDR2 is FQNNGV. Losses at the gene ends were 8 bases for V and 7 bases for J; bases not matched to a gene: 15. The CDR3 is 15 residues long. Here the CDR3 DNA reads TGTGCCAGCCGAAAGTGGGGGCGGGAGGGCCTGGAGCAGTACTTC. Translated: CASRKWGREGLEQYF. The full variable domain, rest sourced from reference TRBV11-2 and TRBJ2-7, is EAGVAQSPRYKIIEKRQSVAFWCNPISGHATLYWYQQILGQGPKLLIQFQNNGVVDDSQLPKDRFSAERLKGVDSTLKIQPAKLEDSAVYLCASRKWGREGLEQYFGPGTRLTVT.

The rearrangement uses TRBV29-1 and TRBJ1-1; maybe TRBD1 (5 bases). CDR3 length: 15 residues. CDR1 and CDR2 from the germline V gene are SQVTM and ANQGSEA. V was cut by 1 base and J by 3 bases, with 15 bases left in between. CDR3 coding DNA: TGCAGCGTTGAAGGCCTAGGGGTGCTCGACACTGAAGCTTTCTTT. Translating gives CSVEGLGVLDTEAFF. Full variable domain (outside the CDR3, taken from reference TRBV29-1 and TRBJ1-1): SAVISQKPSRDICQRGTSLTIQCQVDSQVTMMFWYRQQPGQSLTLIATANQGSEATYESGFVIDKFPISRPNLTFSTLTVSNMSPEDSSIYLCSVEGLGVLDTEAFFGQGTRLTVV.

CDR3 in amino acids: CASSSAQNRGDEQFF. The CDR3 nucleotides read TGCGCCAGCAGCTCCGCCCAGAACAGGGGTGATGAGCAGTTCTTC. The chain couples TRBV5-1 to TRBJ2-1; TRBD1 matches at 7 bases. Germline lookup yields CDR1 SGHRS and CDR2 YFSETQ. The length of the CDR3 is 15 residues. V was pared by 3 bases and J by 8 bases, with 11 bases of the junction left unmatched.